This record looks at one TCR beta chain sequence and its context. It lacks a known antigen. Base qualities are not recorded, but no much larger clone differs from it by a single base. Library preparation was by the immunoSEQ multiplex PCR assay. TCRdb limited this immuneACCESS table to in-frame rearrangements with V and J called. A share of clones is missing; checked studies link under half to unresolved V genes, and the rest is unexplained. This sample holds thousands of clones; about 85% were observed only once. The top ten clones comprise under 3% of the sample. Repertoires were sampled multiple times during chemoradiotherapy, which allowed clonal expansion in the tumor microenvironment to be followed. This specimen comes from a study of chemoradiotherapy in HPV16-positive cancers (dated 2022 in TCRdb). For the study in its entirety: Candidate HPV-specific T-cell clones and common TCR motifs were defined by functional T-cell assays performed on cells from two HPV16-positive patients. The study asked whether T-cell immunity to the HPV oncoproteins E6 and E7 changes during chemoradiotherapy and whether this immunity affects survival. TCR repertoires from some 89 patients with HPV-related cancers were then used to track the candidate HPV-specific TCRs and motifs. The full study reports these points: Expansion of candidate HPV-specific clones and E7-related TCR motifs was observed in the tumor microenvironment during treatment, whereas no such expansion was observed for non-HPV-specific T cells. Only a couple of HPV16-positive patients were used to derive the functional definition of HPV-specific T cells, and the survival association was reported for HPV16-positive patients. In HPV16-positive patients, expansion of HPV-responsive T cells during chemoradiotherapy was found to be associated with improved recurrence-free survival.

The sequences come from tumor tissue, collected from a patient who underwent chemoradiotherapy. The TCR sequence derives from a human donor with HPV-associated anogenital cancer.

Here is the DNA: TGTGCCAGTAGTATTGGGGCAGGGTCGGCCTACGAGCAGTACTTC. This is translated as CASSIGAGSAYEQYF. The chain is encoded by TRBV19 joined to TRBJ2-7; a tentative D call is TRBD1 (5 bases match). Looking up the germline V gene (reference sequence) yields CDR1 LNHDA and CDR2 SQIVND. The CDR3 sequence holds 15 residues, the cysteine and phenylalanine included. Just CDR3 DNA is preserved here, 45 bases in frame from base 1. V drops 3 bases and J drops 2 bases, leaving 14 bases in between.